Each of the 13 T cell receptor beta chains below was sequenced from the same sample in a study of blood T cell repertoires in COVID-19. Sequencing was performed with immunoSEQ multiplex PCR; in TCRdb, only in-frame clones are kept and a portion is missing. The sample gives under 200,000 clones, approximately 82% of which show up once; less than 20% is in the top ten. The specimen sequenced was PBMCs or T cells enriched from blood (not recorded which). The receptors here all came from a man between 60 and 70 years old who had recovered from COVID-19.

This clone was seen just once. The V and J genes are TRBV5-5 and TRBJ2-1; a possible D gene is TRBD1 (6 bases). The CDR3 contains 15 residues. V lost 1 base and J 4 bases, leaving 12 bases between the germline ends. CDR1 SGHKS and CDR2 YYEKEE come from the germline V gene (reference sequence). CDR3 nucleotides: TGTGCCAGCAGCTTGACAGGGAGTTATTACAATGAGCAGTTCTTC. As protein: CASSLTGSYYNEQFF.

The chain is built from TRBV5-1 and TRBJ2-1, with a tentative D call TRBD2 (6 bases). The germline V and J ends were trimmed by 10 bases and 4 bases, with 18 bases remaining between them. The CDR3 has 14 amino acids. Germline CDR1 is SGHRS and CDR2 is YFSETQ. The CDR3 region has the DNA TGCGCCTCCTATTTAGCGGAAGTTTACAATGAGCAGTTCTTC. This translates into CASYLAEVYNEQFF.

CDR3 protein: CASSQALTTGEQFF. As DNA, the CDR3 is TGTGCCAGCAGCCAAGCACTTACTACTGGGGAGCAGTTCTTC. The gene calls are TRBV3-1 (or the pseudogene TRBV3-2) and TRBJ2-1; D call uncertain. This CDR3 spans 14 amino acids. Germline CDR1 reads LGHDT; CDR2 reads YNNKEL (reference sequence). V lost 1 base and J lost 10, with 14 bases in between.

In the case of this clone: The junction departs from germline at one end; a sequencing error may be responsible. The chain joins TRBV7-9 to TRBJ2-5, with a possible D match to TRBD2 (6 bases). Germline CDR1 and CDR2: SEHNR and FQNEAQ (reference sequence). This CDR3 region has 14 residues. CDR3 protein: CASSLAGGRETQYF. In DNA, the CDR3 is TGTGCCAGCAGCCTAGCTGGGGGGAGGGAGACCCAGTACTTC.

This clone is a singleton in its sample. CDR3 bases: TGCGCCAGCAGCGAAGTCCGGGACAGGGGATTAGGGAACACTGAAGCTTTCTTT. This encodes CASSEVRDRGLGNTEAFF. The chain uses TRBV5-1 and TRBJ1-1, with TRBD1 matching over 10 bases. CDR1 is SGHRS, CDR2 YFSETQ, per germline. The CDR3 spans 18 residues. V shed 4 bases and J 1 base; nucleotides not matched to a gene: 13.

CDR3 loop: CSVEMQNNYGYTF. CDR3 nucleotide sequence: TGCAGCGTTGAAATGCAGAACAACTATGGCTACACCTTC. The chain links TRBV29-1 to TRBJ1-2; D unresolved. Germline V CDR1 and CDR2: SQVTM, ANQGSEA. This CDR3 is 13 amino acids long. Trimming pared 2 bases from V and 2 bases from J, leaving 9 bases between.

The chain uses TRBV27 and TRBJ1-6; perhaps TRBD1 as D (6 bases). The ends were cut back, 4 bases at V and 10 bases at J, with 20 bases in the middle. Per germline, CDR1 MNHEY and CDR2 SMNVEV (reference sequence). This CDR3 has 16 residues. The CDR3 sequence: CASSYTTAGGGSPLHF. The DNA for the CDR3 is TGTGCCAGCAGTTATACAACGGCGGGGGGCGGATCACCCCTCCACTTT.

V and J are TRBV28 and TRBJ2-3; D might be TRBD1 (5 bases). The CDR3 length is 13 residues. From germline, CDR1 is MDHEN and CDR2 SYDVKM. V was pared by 7 bases and J by 1 base, with 9 bases between. The CDR3 region is CASNVGGTDTQYF. As DNA, the CDR3 is TGTGCCAGCAACGTAGGGGGCACAGATACGCAGTATTTT. Full variable domain (missing parts from reference TRBV28 and TRBJ2-3): DVKVTQSSRYLVKRTGEKVFLECVQDMDHENMFWYRQDPGLGLRLIYFSYDVKMKEKGDIPEGYSVSREKKERFSLILESASTNQTSMYLCASNVGGTDTQYFGPGTRLTVL.

The chain links TRBV19 to TRBJ2-1, with unresolved D. CDR1 LNHDA and CDR2 SQIVND come from the germline V gene (reference sequence). Trimming removed 3 bases at V and 5 bases at J, with 11 bases between. This CDR3 has 14 residues. CDR3 sequence reads: CASSMGLGNNEQFF. In DNA, the CDR3 is TGTGCCAGTAGTATGGGTCTAGGCAACAATGAGCAGTTCTTC.

Written as DNA, the CDR3 is TGTGCCACCAGCAGAGATCTCACTAGTGGGTCCCAAGAGACCCAGTACTTC. It codes for CATSRDLTSGSQETQYF. The genes are TRBV15 and TRBJ2-5; D is possibly TRBD2 (5 bases). Germline CDR1 is LNHNV and CDR2 is YYDKDF (reference sequence). The CDR3 runs to 17 residues. V lost 0 bases and J 1 base, leaving 15 bases between the germline ends.

This clone was seen just once. The chain uses TRBV3-1 (or the pseudogene TRBV3-2) and TRBJ1-3; D might be TRBD1 (6 bases). The CDR3 contains 18 residues. Germline V gene data show CDR1 as LGHDT and CDR2 as YNNKEL (reference sequence). Trimming removed 3 bases from V and 3 bases from J, with 21 bases in between. As DNA, the CDR3 is TGTGCCAGCAGCCACCCTCGACTTGGGGGCGCTTATGGAAACACCATATATTTT. This encodes CASSHPRLGGAYGNTIYF.

The chain uses TRBV7-2 and TRBJ1-4; a possible D gene is TRBD1 (6 bases). Germline V gene sequence: CDR1 SGHTA, CDR2 FQGNSA. The CDR3 is 14 residues long. V lost 5 bases and J lost 7, with 14 bases in between. Here the CDR3 reads CASSAGRGSEKLFF. The CDR3 DNA sequence: TGTGCCAGCAGCGCAGGGAGGGGGAGTGAAAAACTGTTTTTT.

This clone came up once. The rearrangement links TRBV10-3 to TRBJ2-1; TRBD2 matches at 10 bases. Germline V gene lookup returns CDR1 ENHRY and CDR2 SYGVKD. This CDR3 is built from 16 residues. V lost 0 bases and J lost 8; bases outside the gene matches: 7. CDR3 protein: CAISESVSGRGDEQFF. The CDR3 region has the DNA TGTGCCATCAGTGAGTCGGTCAGCGGGAGGGGGGATGAGCAGTTCTTC.